Listed here are 7 T cell receptor beta chains from one sample, sequenced in a study of cytotoxic CD8 clonotypes in ibrutinib-treated CLL. The method was immunoSEQ multiplex PCR; TCRdb's version includes in-frame clones alone and lacks a portion of them. The data contain fewer than 400,000 clones, 67% of them singletons. The material was PBMCs, obtained after 36 months of ibrutinib treatment. The receptors derive from a human donor with chronic lymphocytic leukemia.

J is TRBJ1-2 and V is TRBV28, with TRBD1 matching 7 bases. V lost 6 bases, J lost 5 bases, and 6 bases stayed unmatched. Germline values: CDR1 MDHEN, CDR2 SYDVKM. The CDR3 runs 13 residues. The CDR3 spells CASRNRGQYGYTF. CDR3 bases: TGTGCCAGCAGAAATAGGGGGCAATATGGCTACACCTTC.

This clone was seen more than once but under ten times. This chain connects TRBV7-9 to TRBJ1-2, with TRBD1 as a possible D gene (5 bases). Trimming took off 2 bases at V and 1 base at J, with 14 bases between the two ends. This CDR3 contains 16 residues. The germline V gene encodes CDR1 SEHNR and CDR2 FQNEAQ (reference sequence). The DNA of the CDR3 is TGTGCCAGCAGCTTACAACGACAGCCTCTTAACTATGGCTACACCTTC. Translation: CASSLQRQPLNYGYTF.

The J gene is TRBJ2-7, the V gene TRBV4-3; 9 positions agree with TRBD1. This CDR3 has 15 amino acids. V gave up 4 bases and J gave up 4 bases; unmatched junction bases: 8. Per germline, CDR1 LGHNA and CDR2 YSLEER. CDR3 nucleotide sequence: TGCGCCAGCAGCCTCGGGACAGGGAATATATACGAGCAGTACTTC. This encodes CASSLGTGNIYEQYF.

This clone was detected a few times. The chain employs TRBV9 and TRBJ2-5; D is perhaps TRBD1 or TRBD2 (5 bases each). From germline, CDR1 is SGDLS and CDR2 YYNGEE. This CDR3 has 15 amino acids. V lost 0 bases and J lost 5, with 14 bases in between. The CDR3 spells CASSVGGTARETQYF. DNA for the CDR3: TGTGCCAGCAGCGTAGGAGGGACGGCCAGGGAGACCCAGTACTTC.

V and J are TRBV5-1 and TRBJ2-7, with 8 nucleotides matching TRBD1. This CDR3 contains 13 residues. Germline CDR1 reads SGHRS; CDR2 reads YFSETQ. The ends lost 4 bases at V and 6 bases at J; junction bases unmatched: 6. CDR3 nucleotides: TGCGCCAGCAGCAAGACAGGGGAGCTCGAGCAGTACTTC. Amino acids: CASSKTGELEQYF.

The chain recombines TRBV7-2 with TRBJ1-6; D possibly corresponds to TRBD1 (5 bases). V gave up 4 bases and J gave up 10 bases, with 20 bases separating them. The CDR3 runs to 16 residues. Germline assignment: CDR1 SGHTA and CDR2 FQGNSA. The CDR3 here is CASSSASGTAMSPLHF. CDR3 DNA sequence: TGTGCCAGCAGCTCAGCCTCCGGGACCGCCATGTCACCCCTCCACTTT.

V usage is TRBV7-2 and J usage is TRBJ1-4; 10 nucleotides match TRBD1. Germline assignment: CDR1 SGHTA and CDR2 FQGNSA. J gave up 8 bases and V 5 bases, and 8 bases lay outside the gene matches. CDR3 size: 15 residues. CDR3 residues: CASSIRQGAREKLFF. The CDR3 DNA reads TGTGCCAGCAGCATACGACAGGGGGCGAGGGAAAAACTGTTTTTT.